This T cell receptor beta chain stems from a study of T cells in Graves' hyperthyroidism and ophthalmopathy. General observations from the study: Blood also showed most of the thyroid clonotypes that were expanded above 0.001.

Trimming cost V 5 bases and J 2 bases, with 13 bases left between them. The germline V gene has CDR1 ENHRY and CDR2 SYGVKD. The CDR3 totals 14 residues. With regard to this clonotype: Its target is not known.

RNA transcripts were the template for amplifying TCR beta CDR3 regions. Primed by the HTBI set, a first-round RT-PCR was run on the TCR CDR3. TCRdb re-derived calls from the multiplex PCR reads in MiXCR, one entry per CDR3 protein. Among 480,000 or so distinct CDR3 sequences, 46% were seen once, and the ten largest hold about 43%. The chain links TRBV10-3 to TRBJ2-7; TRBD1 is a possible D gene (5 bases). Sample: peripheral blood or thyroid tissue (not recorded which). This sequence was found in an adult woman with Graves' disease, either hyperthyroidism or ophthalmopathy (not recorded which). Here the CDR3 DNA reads TGTGCCATCAGTTATGGTCAGGGCCCCTACGAGCAGTACTTC. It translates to CAISYGQGPYEQYF.